This T cell receptor beta chain was identified in a study of shared clonotypes between healthy human individuals. Findings and caveats of the study: Rarefaction curves obtained for sorted subsets showed sequencing incomplete despite large depth.

CD45RO-negative, CCR7-selected cells formed the naive CD8 fraction, which excluded terminally differentiated effector memory CD45RA+ cells. Concerning this clone: Its antigen remains unidentified.

Using immunoSEQ multiplex PCR, the repertoire was profiled, and TCRdb retains in-frame clones only, with some absent. The sample holds 550,000 to 650,000 clones, 90% to 97% seen once. The CDR3 loop spans 14 amino acids. CDR1 is SGHAT, CDR2 FQNNGV, per germline. V was pared by 6 bases and J by 4 bases, with 13 bases between. The sample consisted of naive CD8+ T cells sorted from blood. The gene calls are TRBV11-2 and TRBJ2-1; D is uncertain. This clonotype originated in a woman aged 25 to 39 in good health. DNA of the CDR3: TGTGCCAGCAGGGGTTTTGGGCCATACAATGAGCAGTTCTTC. As protein: CASRGFGPYNEQFF. The whole variable domain, filled in from reference TRBV11-2 and TRBJ2-1, reads EAGVAQSPRYKIIEKRQSVAFWCNPISGHATLYWYQQILGQGPKLLIQFQNNGVVDDSQLPKDRFSAERLKGVDSTLKIQPAKLEDSAVYLCASRGFGPYNEQFFGPGTRLTVL.